The clone carrying this TCR beta chain was seen more than once but under ten times. The antigen remains unidentified. Trimming cost V 4 bases and J 0 bases; bases outside gene matches: 8. The V gene's germline CDR1 is KGHDR and CDR2 SFDVKD. This CDR3 region has 16 residues. Donors were all healthy Caucasians. This specimen comes from a study of identical twins. TCRdb called the 5' RACE reads again in MiXCR, with one record for every CDR3 protein. In the table there are around 500,000 distinct CDR3 sequences, approximately 14% of which are singletons. Study outcomes and limitations: The same donors were not followed; conclusions instead depended on cross-sectional statistical analysis. Insertion counts were lower in abundant cord blood beta clonotypes, a trend that memory repertoires did not show.

In addition, the sample was reused for a study of yellow fever vaccine responses in identical twins.

The gene calls are TRBV24-1 and TRBJ2-7; TRBD2 aligns across 7 bases. The receptor was derived from a young woman in good health. The sample taken for sequencing was CD4+ T cells sorted from blood. As DNA, the CDR3 is TGTGCCACCAGTGACTCAAGCGGGATCAGCTCCTACGAGCAGTACTTC. Its protein product is CATSDSSGISSYEQYF.